One and the same sample provided the 22 T cell receptor beta chains below, sequenced in a study of cytomegalovirus exposure and HLA in healthy donors. 13 Jbeta primers and 60 Vbeta primers were used for the PCR. Produced via immunoSEQ multiplex PCR; TCRdb's table is partial and in-frame only. The sample table sets out more than 130,000 clones. The specimen sequenced was PBMCs. These receptors were collected from a man aged 40-49 years in good health and CMV-seronegative.

The gene calls are TRBV7-9 and TRBJ1-2; D not resolved. Germline CDR1 reads SEHNR; CDR2 reads FQNEAQ (reference sequence). Trimming stripped 1 base from V and 4 bases from J, with 7 bases between. The CDR3 runs to 13 residues. As DNA, the CDR3 is TGTGCCAGCAGCTTAGACAGTTTCTATGGCTACACCTTC. As protein: CASSLDSFYGYTF.

This sequence joins TRBV2 and TRBJ1-5, with 7 bases that match TRBD1. This CDR3 spans 15 amino acids. CDR1 is SNHLY, CDR2 FYNNEI, per germline. V trimming: 3 bases; J trimming: 0 bases; junction bases outside the gene matches: 2. CDR3 bases: TGTGCCAGCAGTGATACAGGGGCTAGCAATCAGCCCCAGCATTTT. Translated: CASSDTGASNQPQHF.

The chain has TRBV2 and TRBJ2-3; a weak D match, TRBD2 (6 bases). V was pared by 6 bases and J by 4 bases, with 17 bases between. The CDR3 totals 15 residues. The germline V gene encodes CDR1 SNHLY and CDR2 FYNNEI. CDR3 loop: CASSNQGLGSDTQYF. DNA of the CDR3: TGTGCCAGCAGCAACCAGGGACTGGGTTCAGATACGCAGTATTTT.

The V call is TRBV9, the J call TRBJ2-2; tentatively, D is TRBD1 (5 bases). The germline V gene has CDR1 SGDLS and CDR2 YYNGEE. V was trimmed by 1 base and J by 2 bases, leaving 9 bases between them. The CDR3 has 15 amino acids. The CDR3 region has the DNA TGTGCCAGCAGCGTACAGGGTGATAACACCGGGGAGCTGTTTTTT. Translating gives CASSVQGDNTGELFF.

The CDR3 spells CASSAHMGPYEQYF. DNA for the CDR3: TGTGCCAGCAGCGCCCATATGGGGCCCTACGAGCAGTACTTC. The chain employs TRBV7-2 and TRBJ2-7, with D possibly matching TRBD1 (5 bases). The CDR3 length is 14 residues. Between the trimmed V and J ends, which lost 5 bases and 2 bases, there was a span of 13 bases. CDR1 SGHTA and CDR2 FQGNSA come from the germline V gene.

V usage is TRBV10-3 and J usage is TRBJ1-1; TRBD1 matches 7 bases. The V gene end was trimmed by 1 base and the J gene end by 3 bases; junction bases not matched to a gene: 5. Germline CDR1 and CDR2: ENHRY and SYGVKD. This CDR3 contains 15 residues. Written as DNA, the CDR3 is TGTGCCATCAGTGAGTTGGGACAGACATACACTGAAGCTTTCTTT. Residues: CAISELGQTYTEAFF.

CDR3 DNA: TGTGCCACCAGCTCAATGGACACCACCTACACAGATACGCAGTATTTT. Residues: CATSSMDTTYTDTQYF. The rearrangement joins TRBV15 to TRBJ2-3; D might be TRBD1 (5 bases). V was clipped by 5 bases and J by 2 bases, with 17 bases between them. The CDR3 is 16 residues long. Germline values: CDR1 LNHNV, CDR2 YYDKDF (reference sequence).

The gene calls are TRBV28 and TRBJ1-2; 10 bases agree with TRBD1. The CDR3 is 13 residues long. CDR1 and CDR2 from the germline V gene are MDHEN and SYDVKM. V lost 7 bases, J lost 3 bases, and 2 bases stayed unmatched. The CDR3 coding sequence is TGTGCCAGCACTGGGACAGGGGACTATGGCTACACCTTC. The encoded protein is CASTGTGDYGYTF.

The chain joins TRBV19 to TRBJ2-5; TRBD2 matches 7 bases. Germline V gives CDR1 LNHDA, CDR2 SQIVND (reference sequence). The J segment lost 2 bases and the V segment lost 4 bases, leaving 4 bases of the junction unmatched. The CDR3 totals 14 residues. The CDR3, as DNA: TGTGCCAGTAGTACCCGGACTAGTCAAGAGACCCAGTACTTC. The encoded protein is CASSTRTSQETQYF.

The chain carries TRBV5-4 and TRBJ1-2; 7 positions match TRBD1. The CDR3 sequence is 12 residues long. V shed 5 bases and J 8 bases; nucleotides not matched to a gene: 6. The germline V gene has CDR1 SGHNT and CDR2 YYREEE (reference sequence). The CDR3 spells CASSQTGNGYTF. The CDR3 DNA reads as TGTGCCAGCAGTCAGACAGGGAACGGCTACACCTTC.

This chain connects TRBV7-3 to TRBJ2-3; 9 bases match TRBD2. This CDR3 has 15 residues. V shed 4 bases, J shed 6 bases, and the junction held 8 bases outside the gene matches. Germline V lookup: CDR1 SGHTA, CDR2 FQGTGA. CDR3 coding DNA: TGTGCCAGCAGCTCCTCGAGCGGGGGGTGGGATACGCAGTATTTT. Encoded protein: CASSSSSGGWDTQYF.

The rearrangement joins TRBV28 to TRBJ2-7; a possible D gene is TRBD1 (6 bases). This CDR3 is 15 amino acids long. Deletions cut 6 bases from V and 2 bases from J, with 17 bases between. CDR1 is MDHEN and CDR2 is SYDVKM in the germline V gene. For the CDR3, the DNA is TGTGCCAGCAGCCTCCTTGGGACACCGACCTACGAGCAGTACTTC. Its protein product is CASSLLGTPTYEQYF.

The chain uses TRBV9 and TRBJ2-2, with TRBD2 matching 7 bases. Germline lookup yields CDR1 SGDLS and CDR2 YYNGEE. V lost 0 bases to trimming and J lost 5 bases; unmatched junction nucleotides: 4. This CDR3 spans 15 amino acids. The CDR3 loop reads CASSVANGGTGELFF. CDR3 coding DNA: TGTGCCAGCAGCGTAGCTAACGGGGGGACCGGGGAGCTGTTTTTT. Based on the CDR3 plus reference TRBV9 and TRBJ2-2, the full variable domain is DSGVTQTPKHLITATGQRVTLRCSPRSGDLSVYWYQQSLDQGLQFLIQYYNGEERAKGNILERFSAQQFPDLHSELNLSSLELGDSALYFCASSVANGGTGELFFGEGSRLTVL.

Concerning this clone itself: Other DNA sequences within the sample encode an identical CDR3. V and J are TRBV5-6 and TRBJ1-2; D gene uncertain. The CDR3 length is 12 residues. Between the trimmed V and J ends, which lost 4 bases and 1 base, there was a span of 5 bases. Per germline, CDR1 SGHDT and CDR2 YYEEEE. CDR3 sequence: CASSPSNYGYTF. The CDR3 region has the DNA TGTGCCAGCAGCCCCAGTAACTATGGCTACACCTTC.

The chain carries TRBV19 and TRBJ1-6, with 8 bases aligning to TRBD1. The CDR3 spans 16 residues. Germline trimming cut 5 bases from V and 10 bases from J; bases unmatched to any gene: 13. In germline, CDR1 is LNHDA, CDR2 SQIVND (reference sequence). CDR3 sequence reads: CASSPPKQGARSPLHF. CDR3 coding DNA: TGTGCCAGTAGTCCTCCAAAGCAGGGGGCAAGGTCACCCCTCCACTTT.

The rearrangement uses TRBV6-1 and TRBJ2-3; 11 nucleotides line up with TRBD1. Per germline, CDR1 MNHNS and CDR2 SASEGT. The CDR3 runs 15 residues. V shed 1 base and J 4 bases; nucleotides not matched to a gene: 1. The CDR3 DNA sequence: TGTGCCAGCAGTGAAGGGACAGGGGGCGCAGATACGCAGTATTTT. It translates to CASSEGTGGADTQYF.

The chain combines TRBV27 with TRBJ1-5; tentatively, D is TRBD1 (6 bases). Trimming shortened V by 8 bases and J by 4 bases, and 27 bases separated the two germline ends. Germline CDR1 reads MNHEY; CDR2 reads SMNVEV (reference sequence). The CDR3 runs to 18 residues. CDR3 sequence: CASGVRGLASKWNQPQHF. Written as DNA, the CDR3 is TGTGCCAGCGGAGTCAGGGGTCTTGCGAGTAAATGGAATCAGCCCCAGCATTTT.

The J gene is TRBJ1-1, the V gene TRBV2, with no clear D. Germline CDR1 SNHLY, CDR2 FYNNEI. The CDR3 contains 15 residues. With 2 bases removed from V and 2 bases from J, the gap between germline ends came to 12 bases. CDR3 amino acids: CASSETLPGNTEAFF. The CDR3 nucleotides read TGTGCCAGCAGTGAAACCCTCCCAGGAAACACTGAAGCTTTCTTT.

V is TRBV5-4 and J is TRBJ1-3; D gene uncertain. The CDR3 contains 15 residues. Germline assignment: CDR1 SGHNT and CDR2 YYREEE (reference sequence). V dropped 4 bases and J dropped 1 base, with 12 bases sitting between them. The CDR3 nucleotides read TGTGCCAGCAGCCTGGCCGGGGATTCTGGAAACACCATATATTTT. Its translation is CASSLAGDSGNTIYF.

The chain joins TRBV7-8 to TRBJ1-5; no clear D. The CDR3 loop spans 17 amino acids. CDR1 and CDR2 from the germline V gene are SGHVS and FQNEAQ. The ends were cut back, 5 bases at V and 4 bases at J, with 21 bases in the middle. The CDR3: CASSPPHREGLNQPQHF. As DNA, the CDR3 is TGTGCCAGCAGCCCCCCCCACCGAGAAGGACTGAATCAGCCCCAGCATTTT. The variable domain in full, with the rest retrieved from reference TRBV7-8 and TRBJ1-5, is GAGVSQSPRYKVAKRGQDVALRCDPISGHVSLFWYQQALGQGPEFLTYFQNEAQLDKSGLPSDRFFAERPEGSVSTLKIQRTQQEDSAVYLCASSPPHREGLNQPQHFGDGTRLSIL.

V gene TRBV27 combines with J gene TRBJ2-7, with TRBD1 matching 7 bases. Germline trimming cut 7 bases from V and 0 bases from J; bases unmatched to any gene: 12. The germline V gene encodes CDR1 MNHEY and CDR2 SMNVEV (reference sequence). The CDR3 is 16 residues long. The DNA for the CDR3 is TGTGCCAGCATCCTACGGACAGGAGCGCTCTCCTACGAGCAGTACTTC. Translating gives CASILRTGALSYEQYF.

The chain employs TRBV7-8 and TRBJ2-3; D ambiguous. Deletions cut 5 bases from V and 5 bases from J, with 8 bases between. Germline CDR1 and CDR2: SGHVS and FQNEAQ. The CDR3 is made up of 12 amino acids. For the CDR3, the DNA is TGTGCCAGCAGCCCCACGGGAGATACGCAGTATTTT. Translation: CASSPTGDTQYF.